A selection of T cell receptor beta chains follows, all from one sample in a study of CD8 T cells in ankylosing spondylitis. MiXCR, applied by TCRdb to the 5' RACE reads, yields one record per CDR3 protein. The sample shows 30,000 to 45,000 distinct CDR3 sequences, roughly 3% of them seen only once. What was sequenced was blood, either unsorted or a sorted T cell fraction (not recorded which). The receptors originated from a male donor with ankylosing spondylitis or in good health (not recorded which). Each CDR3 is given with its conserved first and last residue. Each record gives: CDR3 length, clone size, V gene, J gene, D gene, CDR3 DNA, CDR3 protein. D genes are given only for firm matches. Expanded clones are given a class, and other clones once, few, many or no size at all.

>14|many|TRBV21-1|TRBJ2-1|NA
TGTGCCAGCAGCAAAACAAGGGCAGCGTTTGAGCAGTTCTTC
CASSKTRAAFEQFF
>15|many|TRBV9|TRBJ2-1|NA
TGTGCCAGCAGCGTAGGGACTAACTCCTACAATGAGCAGTTCTTC
CASSVGTNSYNEQFF
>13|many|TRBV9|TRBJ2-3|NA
TGTGCCAGCAGCGTAGGAGGGCCAGATACGCAGTATTTT
CASSVGGPDTQYF
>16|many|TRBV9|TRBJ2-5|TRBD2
TGTGCCAGCAGCGTAGAACCGGGAGGGCACCGAGAGACCCAGTACTTC
CASSVEPGGHRETQYF
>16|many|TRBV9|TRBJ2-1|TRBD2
TGTGCCAGCAGCGTAGATCCTAGCGGGAGTAAGGCTGAGCAGTTCTTC
CASSVDPSGSKAEQFF
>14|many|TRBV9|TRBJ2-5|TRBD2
TGTGCCAGCAGCGTTAGCGGGGGGTCGGAGACCCAGTACTTC
CASSVSGGSETQYF
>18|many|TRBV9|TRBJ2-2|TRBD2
TGTGCCAGCAGCATGGGGACTAGCGGGAGGACGAACACCGGGGAGCTGTTTTTT
CASSMGTSGRTNTGELFF
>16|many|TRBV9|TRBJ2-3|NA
TGTGCCAGCAGCGTAGATCCACTACCCCCGCAGGATACGCAGTATTTT
CASSVDPLPPQDTQYF
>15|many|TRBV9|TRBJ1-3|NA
TGTGCCAGCAGCGGCGGACGAGACTCTGGAAACACCATATATTTT
CASSGGRDSGNTIYF
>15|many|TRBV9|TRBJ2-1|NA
TGTGCCAGCAGCGTAGAGGGGGGACACTACAATGAGCAGTTCTTC
CASSVEGGHYNEQFF
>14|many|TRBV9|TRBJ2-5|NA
TGTGCCAGCAGCGTAGGAGGGGGTGAAGAGACCCAGTACTTC
CASSVGGGEETQYF
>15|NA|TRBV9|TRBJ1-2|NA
TGTGCCAGCAGCGTAGACCCAACAGGGAGGGATGGCTACACCTTC
CASSVDPTGRDGYTF
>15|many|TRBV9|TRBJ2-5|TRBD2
TGTGCCAGCAGCCCCCGGACTAGCGGGTGGGAGACCCAGTACTTC
CASSPRTSGWETQYF
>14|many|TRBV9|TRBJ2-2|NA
TGTGCCAGCAGCCCATCCTCGGGGAGCGGGGAGCTGTTTTTT
CASSPSSGSGELFF
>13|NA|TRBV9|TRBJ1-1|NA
TGTGCCAGCAGCGAAACTTTGAACACTGAAGCTTTCTTT
CASSETLNTEAFF
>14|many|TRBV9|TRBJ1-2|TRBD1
TGTGCCAGCAGCACCTCGACAGGGGGCTATGGCTACACCTTC
CASSTSTGGYGYTF
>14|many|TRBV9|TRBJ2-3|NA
TGTGCCAGCAGCGTAGACCCATACACAGATACGCAGTATTTT
CASSVDPYTDTQYF
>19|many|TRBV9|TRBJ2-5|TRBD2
TGTGCCAGCAGCGTCGCCGGGACTAGCGGGATCCCCTCTCAGGAGACCCAGTACTTC
CASSVAGTSGIPSQETQYF
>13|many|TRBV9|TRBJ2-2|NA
TGTGCCAGCAGCTCAGAGGGAACCGGGGAGCTGTTTTTT
CASSSEGTGELFF
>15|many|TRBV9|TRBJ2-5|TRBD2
TGTGCCAGCAGCGTAGAGGCGGGAGGGCGGGAGACCCAGTACTTC
CASSVEAGGRETQYF
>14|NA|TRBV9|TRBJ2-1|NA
TGTGCCAGCAGCGTAGGTCCCCTGCAAGAGACCCAGTTCTTC
CASSVGPLQETQFF
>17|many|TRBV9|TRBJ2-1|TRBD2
TGTGCCAGCAGCCTCCGGGGTAGCGGGCTCGGGGTGGATGAGCAGTTCTTC
CASSLRGSGLGVDEQFF
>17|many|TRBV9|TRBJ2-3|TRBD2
TGTGCCAGCAGCGTAGGACTAGCGGGGGGTCGCACAGATACGCAGTATTTT
CASSVGLAGGRTDTQYF
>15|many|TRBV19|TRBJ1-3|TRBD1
TGTGCCAGTAGCCAAGGGGGCTTCTCTGGAAACACCATATATTTT
CASSQGGFSGNTIYF
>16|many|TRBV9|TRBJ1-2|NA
TGTGCCAGCAGCGCCCTTTCCGGGCTTGGGGTCTATGGCTACACCTTC
CASSALSGLGVYGYTF
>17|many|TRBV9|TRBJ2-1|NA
TGTGCCAGCAGCCCCCGGGGGGGGCAGGGGGGCAACAATGAGCAGTTCTTC
CASSPRGGQGGNNEQFF
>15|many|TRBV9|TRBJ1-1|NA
TGTGCCAGCAGCGCCCCGGGACACCAGAACACTGAAGCTTTCTTT
CASSAPGHQNTEAFF
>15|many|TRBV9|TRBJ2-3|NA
TGTGCCAGCAGCGAGACTACGAAGCGTACAGATACGCAGTATTTT
CASSETTKRTDTQYF
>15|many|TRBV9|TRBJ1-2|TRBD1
TGTGCCAGCAGCGCAGGACAGGGGGTTCTCTATGGCTACACCTTC
CASSAGQGVLYGYTF
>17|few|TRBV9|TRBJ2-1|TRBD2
TGTGCCAGCAGCCTAGGGGGGGTAGCGGGAGTCTACAATGAGCAGTTCTTC
CASSLGGVAGVYNEQFF
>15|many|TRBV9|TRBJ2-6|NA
TGTGCCAGCAGCGTATCAGCCTCTGGGGCCAACGTCCTGACTTTC
CASSVSASGANVLTF
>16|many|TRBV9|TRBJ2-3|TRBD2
TGTGCCAGCAGCGCGGGACTAGCGGGGAACACAGATACGCAGTATTTT
CASSAGLAGNTDTQYF
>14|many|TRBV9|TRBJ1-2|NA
TGTGCCAGCAGCCCGGGAAGGGCTAACTATGGCTACACCTTC
CASSPGRANYGYTF